This TCR delta chain is from a study of gamma-delta T cells after stem cell transplantation. TCRdb redid clone calling on the RT-PCR reads using CATT. The data hold about 2,500 delta-chain clones, with roughly 3% observed a single time. This clone is deemed medium-sized. Being one base from a much bigger clone, this may be a read error. Other DNA sequences in the sample encode the same CDR3. The CDR3 is made up of 16 amino acids. Germline V lookup: CDR1 GEAIGNYY, CDR2 EKD. Trimming cost V 0 bases and J 5 bases; bases outside gene matches: 10. Specimen: gamma-delta T cells. The receptor comes from a human donor. It is not recorded whose cells these are; they may come from a transplant donor. The chain couples TRDV2 to TRDJ1; 8 bases fit TRDD3. The CDR3 coding sequence is TGTGCCTGTGACACCCTGGGGGACAGAATTAAGGATAAACTCATCTTT. Residues: CACDTLGDRIKDKLIF.